What follows are 22 T cell receptor beta chains derived from one specimen sequenced in a study of vaccination effects on CD4 cells after COVID-19. Before sequencing took place, the ViraFEST assay used viral peptide pools to expand antigen-specific CD4+ T cells. Following culture for around 10 days, CD4+ T cells were isolated. Produced via immunoSEQ multiplex PCR; TCRdb's table is partial and in-frame only. Here the sample spans about 79,000 clones, around 74% being singletons. No antigen has been identified for these receptors. Specimen: CD4+ T cells from PBMCs cultured with HCoV-229E spike peptides, collected before COVID-19 vaccination. The origin of the receptors is a human donor who received a COVID-19 vaccine.

This clone was seen repeatedly, ten times or more. The V and J genes are TRBV19 and TRBJ2-7, with a tentative D call TRBD2 (6 bases). V shed 8 bases and J shed 0 bases, with 14 bases lying between them. Germline V gene lookup returns CDR1 LNHDA and CDR2 SQIVND (reference sequence). The CDR3 has 14 amino acids. The CDR3 sequence is CASQIRGASYEQYV. CDR3 in DNA: TGTGCCAGTCAGATACGCGGGGCCTCCTACGAGCAGTACGTC.

This clone was seen more than once but under ten times. The chain is built from TRBV30 and TRBJ1-1; the match to TRBD1 covers 7 bases. V lost 2 bases and J lost 4; bases outside the gene matches: 1. The CDR3 sequence is 12 residues long. Looked up from germline, CDR1 is GTSNPN and CDR2 is SVGIG (reference sequence). For the CDR3, the DNA is TGTGCCTGGAGTCAGGGGGGCACTGAAGCTTTCTTT. Its translation: CAWSQGGTEAFF.

The chain recombines TRBV5-1 with TRBJ1-4; D is possibly TRBD1 (5 bases). The CDR3 is made up of 15 amino acids. CDR1 and CDR2 (germline): SGHRS, YFSETQ. V was cut by 2 bases and J by 4 bases, with 12 bases left in between. CDR3 in amino acids: CASSFLGTGNEKLFF. CDR3 bases: TGCGCCAGCAGCTTTCTAGGGACCGGTAATGAAAAACTGTTTTTT.

This clone was counted between two and nine times. The J gene is TRBJ2-2, the V gene TRBV18; D remains ambiguous. V lost 0 bases and J 6 bases, leaving 8 bases between the germline ends. The CDR3 spans 14 residues. CDR1 and CDR2 (germline): KGHSH, LQKENI. The CDR3 is CASSPPGRAGELFF. CDR3 coding DNA: TGTGCCAGCTCACCACCGGGTCGGGCCGGGGAGCTGTTTTTT. Supplemented by reference TRBV18 and TRBJ2-2, the full variable domain reads NAGVMQNPRHLVRRRGQEARLRCSPMKGHSHVYWYRQLPEEGLKFMVYLQKENIIDESGMPKERFSAEFPKEGPSILRIQQVVRGDSAAYFCASSPPGRAGELFFGEGSRLTVL.

This clone was picked up a small number of times. The chain uses TRBV5-1 and TRBJ1-6; unclear D gene. The V gene's germline CDR1 is SGHRS and CDR2 YFSETQ. This CDR3 region has 15 residues. V shed 0 bases and J shed 7 bases, with 11 bases lying between them. As DNA, the CDR3 is TGCGCCAGCAGCTTGGATCCCAGTACCAATTCACCCCTCCACTTT. It is translated as CASSLDPSTNSPLHF.

This chain joins TRBV18 and TRBJ1-2, with D hard to call. CDR3 size: 14 residues. The V gene's germline CDR1 is KGHSH and CDR2 LQKENI. V was trimmed by 3 bases and J by 4 bases, leaving 12 bases between them. The CDR3 DNA is TGTGCCAGCTCACCCCCGGGCGGTTCCTATGGCTACACCTTC. Protein: CASSPPGGSYGYTF.

In its sample, this clone was seen a few times. The rearrangement links TRBV6-6 to TRBJ2-2; perhaps TRBD1 as D (5 bases). V lost 2 bases to trimming and J lost 1 base, with 5 bases between them. The germline CDR1 and CDR2 sequences are MNHNY and SVGAGI (reference sequence). The CDR3 length is 14 residues. CDR3 sequence reads: CASSYRGNTGELFF. CDR3 DNA sequence: TGTGCCAGCAGTTACAGGGGGAACACCGGGGAGCTGTTTTTT.

V is TRBV3-1 (or the pseudogene TRBV3-2) and J is TRBJ2-3; unclear D gene. The CDR3 is 12 residues long. Per germline, CDR1 LGHDT and CDR2 YNNKEL (reference sequence). V was shortened by 4 bases and J by 7 bases, with 9 bases between the two germline ends. The DNA for the CDR3 is TGTGCCAGCAGCCTTGGGGTGAATACGCAGTATTTT. It specifies CASSLGVNTQYF.

The chain recombines TRBV3-1 (or the pseudogene TRBV3-2) with TRBJ1-1; 10 nucleotides line up with TRBD1. The V gene's germline CDR1 is LGHDT and CDR2 YNNKEL (reference sequence). V dropped 3 bases and J dropped 0; count of bases not matched to a gene: 16. The CDR3 covers 20 residues. This chain's CDR3 is CASSQKGQGKFVSLNTEAFF. The CDR3 nucleotides are TGTGCCAGCAGCCAGAAGGGACAGGGGAAGTTTGTATCATTGAACACTGAAGCTTTCTTT.

This rearrangement joins TRBV4-3 to TRBJ2-3, with no clear D. The CDR3 sequence is 14 residues long. V was cut by 1 base and J by 6 bases, with 11 bases left in between. Germline V gene lookup returns CDR1 LGHNA and CDR2 YSLEER. This chain's CDR3 is CASSQANTADTQYF. In DNA, the CDR3 is TGCGCCAGCAGCCAAGCCAACACAGCTGATACGCAGTATTTT.

This clone occurred a few times. This rearrangement joins TRBV4-1 to TRBJ1-2, with D possibly being TRBD1 (5 bases). Germline CDR1 is MGHRA and CDR2 is YSYEKL. This CDR3 has 14 residues. Deletions cut 4 bases from V and 5 bases from J, with 14 bases between. In nucleotides, the CDR3 is TGCGCCAGCAGCCGCAGTCCGGGGGGTTATGGCTACACCTTC. As protein: CASSRSPGGYGYTF.

This chain links TRBV5-1 with TRBJ2-6, with TRBD1 matching over 7 bases. V lost 2 bases, J lost 0 bases, and 8 bases stayed unmatched. CDR3 size: 18 residues. Germline CDR1 SGHRS, CDR2 YFSETQ. The CDR3 DNA sequence: TGCGCCAGCAGCTTACACAGGGGTCAAAGCTCTGGGGCCAACGTCCTGACTTTC. It translates to CASSLHRGQSSGANVLTF. The variable domain in full, with the rest retrieved from reference TRBV5-1 and TRBJ2-6, is KAGVTQTPRYLIKTRGQQVTLSCSPISGHRSVSWYQQTPGQGLQFLFEYFSETQRNKGNFPGRFSGRQFSNSRSEMNVSTLELGDSALYLCASSLHRGQSSGANVLTFGAGSRLTVL.

This clone was observed a few times. This chain uses TRBV2 with TRBJ1-1, with no clear D. Germline-derived CDR1 and CDR2 are SNHLY and FYNNEI. The V and J ends lost 8 bases and 0 bases respectively, with 7 bases between them. The CDR3 extends over 12 amino acids. The CDR3 coding sequence is TGTGCCAGCGCCCTGATGAACACTGAAGCTTTCTTT. This sequence encodes CASALMNTEAFF.

The chain couples TRBV24-1 to TRBJ2-1; D possibly corresponds to TRBD2 (6 bases). V was trimmed by 4 bases and J by 7 bases, leaving 10 bases between them. CDR3 size: 13 residues. The germline V gene has CDR1 KGHDR and CDR2 SFDVKD. DNA for the CDR3: TGTGCCACCAGTGAAAACCTAGCGAATGAGCAGTTCTTC. Amino acids: CATSENLANEQFF.

The chain carries TRBV2 and TRBJ2-4; 13 bases map to TRBD2. CDR1 and CDR2 (germline): SNHLY, FYNNEI. CDR3 length equals 18 residues. V lost 3 bases and J lost 3; bases outside the gene matches: 8. The CDR3 protein is CASSDTSGGALGKNIQYF. Here the CDR3 DNA reads TGTGCCAGCAGTGATACTAGCGGGGGGGCGTTAGGCAAAAACATTCAGTACTTC.

This sequence joins TRBV7-2 and TRBJ2-2, with D hard to call. Germline lookup yields CDR1 SGHTA and CDR2 FQGNSA. CDR3 length: 15 residues. V was pared by 5 bases and J by 6 bases, with 16 bases between. CDR3: CASSLLGQGAGELFF. The CDR3 DNA reads as TGTGCCAGCAGCCTACTCGGGCAAGGTGCCGGGGAGCTGTTTTTT. Filled out from reference TRBV7-2 and TRBJ2-2, the complete variable domain reads GAGVSQSPSNKVTEKGKDVELRCDPISGHTALYWYRQSLGQGLEFLIYFQGNSAPDKSGLPSDRFSAERTGGSVSTLTIQRTQQEDSAVYLCASSLLGQGAGELFFGEGSRLTVL.

V and J are TRBV30 and TRBJ1-1; D not certain. The CDR3 spans 13 residues. Trimming shortened V by 3 bases and J by 0 bases, and 8 bases separated the two germline ends. Looked up from germline, CDR1 is GTSNPN and CDR2 is SVGIG (reference sequence). Here the CDR3 reads CAWRMYVNTEAFF. The DNA of the CDR3 is TGTGCCTGGAGAATGTACGTGAACACTGAAGCTTTCTTT. The entire variable domain, with the rest obtained from reference TRBV30 and TRBJ1-1, is as follows: SQTIHQWPATLVQPVGSPLSLECTVEGTSNPNLYWYRQAAGRGLQLLFYSVGIGQISSEVPQNLSASRPQDRQFILSSKKLLLSDSGFYLCAWRMYVNTEAFFGQGTRLTVV.

The chain couples TRBV7-9 to TRBJ1-1, with D maybe TRBD1 (6 bases). Germline assignment: CDR1 SEHNR and CDR2 FQNEAQ (reference sequence). The CDR3 is 15 amino acids. Between the trimmed V and J ends, which lost 5 bases and 0 bases, there was a span of 13 bases. The CDR3 protein is CASSPLGGLNTEAFF. CDR3 coding DNA: TGTGCCAGCAGCCCCCTAGGGGGGCTGAACACTGAAGCTTTCTTT.

This chain links TRBV28 with TRBJ2-7; 10 bases map to TRBD1. The J segment lost 3 bases and the V segment lost 4 bases, leaving 6 bases of the junction unmatched. The CDR3 runs to 15 residues. Germline V CDR1 and CDR2: MDHEN, SYDVKM. The CDR3 region is CASSSPGTGDYEQYV. The CDR3 DNA follows: TGTGCCAGCAGTTCCCCGGGGACAGGGGACTACGAGCAGTACGTC.

This clone occurred a few times. This rearrangement joins TRBV2 to TRBJ1-1, with 8 bases aligning to TRBD1. The CDR3 spans 13 residues. The junction had 3 bases not matched to a gene; V was cut back by 5 bases and J by 4 bases. From germline, CDR1 is SNHLY and CDR2 FYNNEI. DNA for the CDR3: TGTGCCAGCAGTCAGCAGGGGGCCACTGAAGCTTTCTTT. Translating gives CASSQQGATEAFF.

The J gene is TRBJ1-1, the V gene TRBV24-1, with 7 bases matching TRBD1. V lost 2 bases and J lost 1; bases outside the gene matches: 3. Per the germline V gene, CDR1 is KGHDR and CDR2 is SFDVKD. The CDR3 is 15 residues long. This CDR3 is CATSDSRTGNTEAFF. The CDR3 bases are TGTGCCACCAGTGATTCTAGGACAGGGAACACTGAAGCTTTCTTT.

This chain connects TRBV28 to TRBJ2-1; D gene ambiguous. The CDR3 is 12 residues long. Trimming cost V 2 bases and J 14 bases, with 13 bases left between them. Germline V gene lookup returns CDR1 MDHEN and CDR2 SYDVKM. As DNA, the CDR3 is TGTGCCAGCAGTTTACCGCAGACTGTGGAGTTCTTC. The encoded protein is CASSLPQTVEFF.